This entry lists 20 T cell receptor beta chains sequenced from one sample in a study of cytomegalovirus exposure and HLA in healthy donors (dated by TCRdb to about 2017). The method behind the library was the immunoSEQ multiplex PCR assay. A mixture of 60 forward primers for TCR Vbeta segments and 13 reverse primers for TCR Jbeta segments was used in the multiplex PCR. As stored in TCRdb, this immuneACCESS dataset retains in-frame rearrangements with V and J assigned. A fraction of the clones does not appear; measured against another copy, unresolved V genes explain less than half of the discrepancy, and the remainder lacks a known reason. Present in this sample are 100,000 to 130,000 clones, approximately 76% of which were seen just once. More than 2% of the sample is held by the ten biggest clonotypes. Sequenced sample: PBMCs. The receptors shown here come from a man younger than 35 in good health and CMV-seronegative.

V gene TRBV19 combines with J gene TRBJ2-1; TRBD1 agrees at 9 bases. The germline V gene has CDR1 LNHDA and CDR2 SQIVND (reference sequence). V dropped 6 bases and J dropped 8; count of bases not matched to a gene: 11. The CDR3 is made up of 15 amino acids. CDR3 loop: CASSRGQGPWDEQFF. The CDR3 DNA reads as TGTGCCAGTAGCCGGGGACAGGGACCTTGGGATGAGCAGTTCTTC.

In nucleotides, the CDR3 is TGTGCCAGCAGTCCCCGGTTCTACGAGCAGTACTTC. Translating it yields CASSPRFYEQYF. The rearrangement uses TRBV11-2 and TRBJ2-7, with D unclear. The germline CDR1 and CDR2 sequences are SGHAT and FQNNGV. Trimming pared 6 bases from V and 3 bases from J, leaving 9 bases between. The CDR3 covers 12 residues.

V usage is TRBV5-1 and J usage is TRBJ1-4, with TRBD1 matching over 9 bases. The CDR3 loop spans 15 amino acids. From germline, CDR1 is SGHRS and CDR2 YFSETQ. V trimming: 3 bases; J trimming: 4 bases; junction bases outside the gene matches: 4. The CDR3 DNA reads TGCGCCAGCAGCTGGACAGGGGCGGGTAATGAAAAACTGTTTTTT. Protein: CASSWTGAGNEKLFF.

The chain couples TRBV9 to TRBJ2-5, with D uncertain. In germline, CDR1 is SGDLS, CDR2 YYNGEE. V lost 0 bases, J lost 2 bases, and 8 bases lay in between. The CDR3 loop spans 14 amino acids. The CDR3 spells CASSVADGQETQYF. In nucleotides, the CDR3 is TGTGCCAGCAGCGTAGCTGACGGGCAAGAGACCCAGTACTTC.

The genes are TRBV7-2 and TRBJ1-6, with D hard to call. This CDR3 has 14 amino acids. CDR1 SGHTA and CDR2 FQGNSA come from the germline V gene. The ends were cut back, 1 base at V and 10 bases at J, with 11 bases in the middle. CDR3 nucleotide sequence: TGTGCCAGCAGCTTAGGTGGGCCGGGGTCACCCCTCCACTTT. Encoded protein: CASSLGGPGSPLHF.

The V gene is TRBV27, the J gene TRBJ2-1; 10 bases are a match to TRBD2. Germline loops: CDR1 MNHEY, CDR2 SMNVEV (reference sequence). CDR3 length: 15 residues. V dropped 5 bases and J dropped 4; count of bases not matched to a gene: 5. The CDR3 DNA reads TGTGCCAGCAGTGTCCTAGCGGGAGCTTACAATGAGCAGTTCTTC. This translates into CASSVLAGAYNEQFF.

The CDR3 bases are TGTGCCAGCAGCCGACGGGGGGGGAGCCAAGAGACCCAGTACTTC. Its translation: CASSRRGGSQETQYF. V usage is TRBV7-8 and J usage is TRBJ2-5, with 8 bases aligning to TRBD2. The CDR3 extends over 15 amino acids. Trimming took 5 bases from V and 1 from J; bases not matched to a gene: 6. Germline CDR1 and CDR2: SGHVS and FQNEAQ.

The chain employs TRBV11-2 and TRBJ2-7, with 8 bases aligning to TRBD1. After removal of 5 bases from V and 6 bases from J, the junction contained 9 bases not matched to a gene. The CDR3 totals 14 residues. Germline V gene lookup returns CDR1 SGHAT and CDR2 FQNNGV. CDR3 protein: CASSPYSGGGEQYF. DNA for the CDR3: TGTGCCAGCAGCCCGTACTCAGGGGGCGGCGAGCAGTACTTC.

This sequence joins TRBV29-1 and TRBJ1-5; D uncertain. V lost 3 bases to trimming and J lost 2 bases, with 8 bases between them. Germline assignment: CDR1 SQVTM and CDR2 ANQGSEA. The CDR3 length is 13 residues. The CDR3 protein is CSVEEGGNQPQHF. CDR3 bases: TGCAGCGTTGAGGAAGGAGGCAATCAGCCCCAGCATTTT. The full variable domain, its missing parts supplied by reference TRBV29-1 and TRBJ1-5, is SAVISQKPSRDICQRGTSLTIQCQVDSQVTMMFWYRQQPGQSLTLIATANQGSEATYESGFVIDKFPISRPNLTFSTLTVSNMSPEDSSIYLCSVEEGGNQPQHFGDGTRLSIL.

The chain combines TRBV18 with TRBJ1-5; no firm D call. The V gene's germline CDR1 is KGHSH and CDR2 LQKENI. Between the trimmed V and J ends, which lost 6 bases and 1 base, there was a span of 10 bases. CDR3 length: 14 residues. CDR3 DNA sequence: TGTGCCAGCTCCCGCCAGGAAAGCAATCAGCCCCAGCATTTT. This sequence encodes CASSRQESNQPQHF.

This chain links TRBV19 with TRBJ2-5; no firm D call. Trimming took off 0 bases at V and 7 bases at J, with 12 bases between the two ends. The CDR3 runs to 14 residues. CDR1 and CDR2 from the germline V gene are LNHDA and SQIVND (reference sequence). The CDR3 DNA reads TGTGCCAGTAGTATAGATGCCTGGTCGGGGACCCAGTACTTC. Its protein product is CASSIDAWSGTQYF.

The chain couples TRBV10-1 to TRBJ2-2; 7 nucleotides align to TRBD2. Germline CDR1 is WNHNN and CDR2 is SYGVQD (reference sequence). This CDR3 has 13 amino acids. V was pared by 9 bases and J by 3 bases, with 4 bases of the junction left unmatched. The DNA of the CDR3 is TGCGCCAGGAACGGGGGGTACACCGGGGAGCTGTTTTTT. It is translated as CARNGGYTGELFF.

This clone was detected only a few times. The rearrangement links TRBV6-5 to TRBJ2-7; 11 bases line up with TRBD2. Germline values: CDR1 MNHEY, CDR2 SVGAGI. The length of the CDR3 is 16 residues. Trimming removed 2 bases from V and 3 bases from J; junction bases left unmatched: 6. In DNA, the CDR3 is TGTGCCAGCAGTTACGATAGCGGGGGGGTGGGCTACGAGCAGTACTTC. Its protein is CASSYDSGGVGYEQYF.

This clone occurred once. V gene TRBV4-3 combines with J gene TRBJ2-3; the match to TRBD2 covers 9 bases. V was clipped by 4 bases and J by 6 bases; unmatched bases: 8. Germline values: CDR1 LGHNA, CDR2 YSLEER. This CDR3 has 15 residues. Here the CDR3 DNA reads TGCGCCAGCAGCCCTAATAGCGGGGGCCCCGATACGCAGTATTTT. Translation: CASSPNSGGPDTQYF.

This clone was seen once. This chain joins TRBV5-1 and TRBJ1-5; 9 bases match TRBD1. The germline V gene encodes CDR1 SGHRS and CDR2 YFSETQ. The CDR3 loop spans 15 amino acids. Losses at the gene ends were 0 bases for V and 9 bases for J; bases not matched to a gene: 7. The CDR3 DNA reads as TGCGCCAGCAGCTTGGACTTCGGACAGGGGTGGCCCCAGCATTTT. Amino acid sequence: CASSLDFGQGWPQHF. Looking up the rest from reference TRBV5-1 and TRBJ1-5 gives the full variable domain: KAGVTQTPRYLIKTRGQQVTLSCSPISGHRSVSWYQQTPGQGLQFLFEYFSETQRNKGNFPGRFSGRQFSNSRSEMNVSTLELGDSALYLCASSLDFGQGWPQHFGDGTRLSIL.

The rearrangement joins TRBV7-6 to TRBJ2-3, with D possibly being TRBD2 (6 bases). The CDR3 runs to 15 residues. In germline, CDR1 is SGHVS, CDR2 FNYEAQ. The V end lost 5 bases, the J end lost 0 bases, and 12 bases lay between the germline ends. CDR3 sequence: CASSIRSGSTDTQYF. In DNA form, the CDR3 reads TGTGCCAGCAGCATCCGAAGCGGGAGCACAGATACGCAGTATTTT. Supplemented by reference TRBV7-6 and TRBJ2-3, the full variable domain reads GAGVSQSPRYKVTKRGQDVALRCDPISGHVSLYWYRQALGQGPEFLTYFNYEAQQDKSGLPNDRFSAERPEGSISTLTIQRTEQRDSAMYRCASSIRSGSTDTQYFGPGTRLTVL.

This clone was found a few times. The chain is built from TRBV29-1 and TRBJ1-1, with 7 positions matching TRBD1. The CDR3 spans 12 residues. CDR1 is SQVTM, CDR2 ANQGSEA, per germline. V lost 7 bases, J lost 0 bases, and 2 bases stayed unmatched. The chain's CDR3 is CSGDRLNTEAFF. As DNA, the CDR3 is TGCAGCGGGGACAGACTGAACACTGAAGCTTTCTTT.

The CDR3 nucleotides read TGCGCCACCCCCGGTAACGCCAGCACAGATACGCAGTATTTT. Translated, it gives CATPGNASTDTQYF. V is TRBV23-1 and J is TRBJ2-3; D unresolved. TRBV23-1 is assigned to the ORF class and has an uncertain function. V was trimmed by 10 bases and J by 0 bases, leaving 14 bases between them. The CDR3 is made up of 14 amino acids.

The gene calls are TRBV29-1 and TRBJ2-1, with 10 bases that match TRBD1. CDR1 SQVTM and CDR2 ANQGSEA come from the germline V gene. CDR3 length: 13 residues. Losses at the gene ends were 7 bases for V and 5 bases for J; bases not matched to a gene: 5. The CDR3 DNA reads as TGCAGCGCAGACAGGGGGCTTAACAATGAGCAGTTCTTC. Amino acids: CSADRGLNNEQFF.

The V call is TRBV29-1, the J call TRBJ1-1, with 7 bases aligning to TRBD1. The CDR3 has 12 residues. CDR1 SQVTM and CDR2 ANQGSEA come from the germline V gene. The trim removed 6 bases at V and 4 bases at J, leaving 5 bases unmatched. This CDR3 reads CSVDRVSTEAFF. CDR3 in DNA: TGCAGCGTAGACAGGGTAAGCACTGAAGCTTTCTTT.